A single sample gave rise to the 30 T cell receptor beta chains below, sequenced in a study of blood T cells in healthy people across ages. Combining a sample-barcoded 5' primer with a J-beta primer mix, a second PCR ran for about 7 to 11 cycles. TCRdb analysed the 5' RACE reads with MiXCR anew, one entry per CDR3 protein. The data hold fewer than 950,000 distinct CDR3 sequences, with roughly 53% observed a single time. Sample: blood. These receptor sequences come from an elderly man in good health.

Here the CDR3 DNA reads TGTGCCACCAGTGAGAACAGGGACACTGAAGCTTTCTTT. Translation gives CATSENRDTEAFF. The chain has TRBV24-1 and TRBJ1-1; D may be TRBD1 (6 bases). The CDR3 covers 13 residues. The germline V gene encodes CDR1 KGHDR and CDR2 SFDVKD. Trimming took off 4 bases at V and 3 bases at J, with 8 bases between the two ends.

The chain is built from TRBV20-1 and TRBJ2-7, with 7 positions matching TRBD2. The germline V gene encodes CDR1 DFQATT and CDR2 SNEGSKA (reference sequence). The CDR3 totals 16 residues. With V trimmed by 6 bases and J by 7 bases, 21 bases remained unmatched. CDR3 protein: CSARPLADLSHNEQYF. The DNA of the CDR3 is TGCAGTGCACGACCCCTAGCGGACCTCTCCCACAATGAGCAGTACTTC.

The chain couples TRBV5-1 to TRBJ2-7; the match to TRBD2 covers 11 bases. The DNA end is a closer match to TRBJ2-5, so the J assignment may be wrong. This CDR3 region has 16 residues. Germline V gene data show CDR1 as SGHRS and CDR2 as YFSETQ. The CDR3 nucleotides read TGCGCCAGCAGCCAAGACGCGGGACTAGCGGAAGAGACCCAGTACTTC. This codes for CASSQDAGLAEETQYF.

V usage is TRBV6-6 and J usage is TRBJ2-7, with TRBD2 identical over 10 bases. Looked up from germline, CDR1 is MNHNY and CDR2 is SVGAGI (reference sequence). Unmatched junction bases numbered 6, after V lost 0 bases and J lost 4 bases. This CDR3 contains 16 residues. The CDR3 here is CASSYSGASGRYEQYF. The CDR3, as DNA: TGTGCCAGCAGTTACTCCGGGGCTAGCGGGAGATACGAGCAGTACTTC.

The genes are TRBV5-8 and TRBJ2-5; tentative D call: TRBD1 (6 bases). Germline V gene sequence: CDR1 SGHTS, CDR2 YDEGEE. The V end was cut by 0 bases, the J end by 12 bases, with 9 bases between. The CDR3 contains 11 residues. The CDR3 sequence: CASSLGQEKYF. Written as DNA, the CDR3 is TGTGCCAGCAGCTTGGGACAGGAGAAGTACTTC.

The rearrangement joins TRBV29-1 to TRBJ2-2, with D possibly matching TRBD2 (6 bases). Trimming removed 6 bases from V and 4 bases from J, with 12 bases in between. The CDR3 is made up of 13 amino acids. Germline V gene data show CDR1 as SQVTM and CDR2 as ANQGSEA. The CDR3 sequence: CSVLRGVTGELFF. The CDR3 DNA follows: TGCAGCGTCCTGCGGGGAGTCACCGGGGAGCTGTTTTTT.

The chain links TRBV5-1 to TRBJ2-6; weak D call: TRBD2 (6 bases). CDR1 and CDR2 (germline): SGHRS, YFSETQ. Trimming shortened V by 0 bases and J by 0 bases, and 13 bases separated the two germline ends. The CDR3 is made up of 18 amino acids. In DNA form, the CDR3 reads TGCGCCAGCAGCTTGGTCGGAGGGGCCGGCTCTGGGGCCAACGTCCTGACTTTC. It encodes CASSLVGGAGSGANVLTF.

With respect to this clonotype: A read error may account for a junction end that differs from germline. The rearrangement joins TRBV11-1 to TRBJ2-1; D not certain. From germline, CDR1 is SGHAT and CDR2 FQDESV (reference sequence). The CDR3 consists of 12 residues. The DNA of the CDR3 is TGTGCCGGCAGCTTGTTACACAATGAGCAGTTCTTC. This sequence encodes CAGSLLHNEQFF.

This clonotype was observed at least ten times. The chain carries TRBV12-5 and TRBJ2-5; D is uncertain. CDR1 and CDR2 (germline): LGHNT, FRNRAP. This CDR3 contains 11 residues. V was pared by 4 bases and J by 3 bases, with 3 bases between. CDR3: CASGSKETQYF. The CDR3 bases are TGTGCTAGTGGTTCAAAAGAGACCCAGTACTTC.

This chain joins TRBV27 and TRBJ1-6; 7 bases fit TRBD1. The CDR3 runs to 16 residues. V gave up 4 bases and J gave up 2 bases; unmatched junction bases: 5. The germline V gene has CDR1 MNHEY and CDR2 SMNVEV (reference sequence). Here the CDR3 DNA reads TGTGCCAGCAGTTCCACAGGGGTCCCCTATAATTCACCCCTCCACTTT. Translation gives CASSSTGVPYNSPLHF.

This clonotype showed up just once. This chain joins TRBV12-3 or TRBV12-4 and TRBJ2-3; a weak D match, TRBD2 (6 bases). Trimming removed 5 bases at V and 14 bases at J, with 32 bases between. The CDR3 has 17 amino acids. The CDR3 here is CASSPGRRGEFHRYAYF. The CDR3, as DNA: TGTGCCAGCAGTCCTGGCAGGAGGGGCGAGTTCCACAGATACGCGTATTTT.

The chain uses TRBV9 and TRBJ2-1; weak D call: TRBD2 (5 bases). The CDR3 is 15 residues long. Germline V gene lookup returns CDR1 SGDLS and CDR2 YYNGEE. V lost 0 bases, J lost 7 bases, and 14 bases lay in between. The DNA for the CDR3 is TGTGCCAGCAGCGTAGGTCTAGCTTTCGCAAATGAGCAGTTCTTC. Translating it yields CASSVGLAFANEQFF. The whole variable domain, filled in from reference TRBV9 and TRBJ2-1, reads DSGVTQTPKHLITATGQRVTLRCSPRSGDLSVYWYQQSLDQGLQFLIQYYNGEERAKGNILERFSAQQFPDLHSELNLSSLELGDSALYFCASSVGLAFANEQFFGPGTRLTVL.

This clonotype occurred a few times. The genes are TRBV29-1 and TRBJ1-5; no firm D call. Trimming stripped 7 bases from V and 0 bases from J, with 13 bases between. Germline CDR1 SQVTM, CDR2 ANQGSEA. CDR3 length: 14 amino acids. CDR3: CSATGDNSNQPQHF. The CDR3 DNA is TGCAGCGCCACCGGGGATAATAGCAATCAGCCCCAGCATTTT.

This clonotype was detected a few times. CDR3 sequence reads: CASSLFGGGGYAYF. The DNA of the CDR3 is TGTGCCAGCAGTTTGTTCGGCGGAGGCGGATACGCGTATTTT. The chain employs TRBV27 and TRBJ2-3, with a tentative D call TRBD2 (5 bases). Germline V lookup: CDR1 MNHEY, CDR2 SMNVEV (reference sequence). Deletions cut 3 bases from V and 14 bases from J, with 21 bases between. There are 14 residues in the CDR3.

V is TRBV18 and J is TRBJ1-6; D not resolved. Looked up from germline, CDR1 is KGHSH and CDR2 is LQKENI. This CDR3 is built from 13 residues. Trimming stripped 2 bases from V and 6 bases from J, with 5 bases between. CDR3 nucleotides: TGTGCCAGCTCACCAGGGTTTAATTCACCCCTCCACTTT. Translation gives CASSPGFNSPLHF.

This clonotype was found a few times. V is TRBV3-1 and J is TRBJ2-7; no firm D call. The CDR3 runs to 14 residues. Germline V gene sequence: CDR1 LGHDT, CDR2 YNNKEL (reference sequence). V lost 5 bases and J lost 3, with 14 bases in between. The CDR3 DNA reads TGTGCCAGCAGCATCCGGGCCTCCCACTACGAGCAGTACTTC. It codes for CASSIRASHYEQYF.

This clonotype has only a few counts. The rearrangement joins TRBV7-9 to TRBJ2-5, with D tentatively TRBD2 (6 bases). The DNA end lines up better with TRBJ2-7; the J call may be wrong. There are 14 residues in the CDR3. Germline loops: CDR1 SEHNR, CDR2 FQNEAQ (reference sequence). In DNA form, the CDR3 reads TGTGCCAGCAGCTTGAGAGCGGGTAGTCACGAGCAGTACTTC. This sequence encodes CASSLRAGSHEQYF.

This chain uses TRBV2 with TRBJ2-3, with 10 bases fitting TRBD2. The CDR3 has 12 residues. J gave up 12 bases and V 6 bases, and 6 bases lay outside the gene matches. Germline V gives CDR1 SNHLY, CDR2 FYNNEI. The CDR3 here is CASRTTSGAQYF. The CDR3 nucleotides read TGTGCCAGCAGGACCACTAGCGGGGCTCAGTATTTT.

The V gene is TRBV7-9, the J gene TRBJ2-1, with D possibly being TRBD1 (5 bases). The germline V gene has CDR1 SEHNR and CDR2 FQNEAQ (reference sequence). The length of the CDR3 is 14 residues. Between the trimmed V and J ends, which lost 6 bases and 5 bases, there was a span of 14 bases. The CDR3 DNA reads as TGTGCCAGCAGTCCCCAGGGTACCCACAATGAGCAGTTCTTC. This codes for CASSPQGTHNEQFF.

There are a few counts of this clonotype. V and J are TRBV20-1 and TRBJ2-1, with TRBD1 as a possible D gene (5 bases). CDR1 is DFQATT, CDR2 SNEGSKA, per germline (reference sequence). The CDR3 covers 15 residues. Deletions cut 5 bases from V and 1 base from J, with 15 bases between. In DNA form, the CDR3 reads TGCAGTGCTGAAGGACATCCCAAGTCCTACAATGAGCAGTTCTTC. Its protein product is CSAEGHPKSYNEQFF.

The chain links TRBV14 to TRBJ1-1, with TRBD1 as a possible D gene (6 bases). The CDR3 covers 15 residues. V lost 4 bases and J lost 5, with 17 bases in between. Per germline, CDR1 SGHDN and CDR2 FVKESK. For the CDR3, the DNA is TGTGCCAGCAGCCTCTTCGGGGGGCGAGAAACTGAAGCTTTCTTT. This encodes CASSLFGGRETEAFF. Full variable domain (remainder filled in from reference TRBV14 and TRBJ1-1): EAGVTQFPSHSVIEKGQTVTLRCDPISGHDNLYWYRRVMGKEIKFLLHFVKESKQDESGMPNNRFLAERTGGTYSTLKVQPAELEDSGVYFCASSLFGGRETEAFFGQGTRLTVV.

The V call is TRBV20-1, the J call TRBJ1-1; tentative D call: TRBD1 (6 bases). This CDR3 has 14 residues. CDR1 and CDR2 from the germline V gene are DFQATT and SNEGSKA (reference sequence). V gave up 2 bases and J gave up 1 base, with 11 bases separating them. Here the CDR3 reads CSARNPQGNTEAFF. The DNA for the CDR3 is TGCAGTGCTAGAAATCCACAGGGGAACACTGAAGCTTTCTTT.

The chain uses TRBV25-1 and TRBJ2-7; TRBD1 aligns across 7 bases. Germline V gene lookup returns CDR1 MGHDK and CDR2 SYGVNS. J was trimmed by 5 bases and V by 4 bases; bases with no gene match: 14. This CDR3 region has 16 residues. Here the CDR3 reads CASSATKGAGINEQYF. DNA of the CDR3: TGTGCCAGCAGTGCCACCAAGGGGGCAGGGATAAACGAGCAGTACTTC.

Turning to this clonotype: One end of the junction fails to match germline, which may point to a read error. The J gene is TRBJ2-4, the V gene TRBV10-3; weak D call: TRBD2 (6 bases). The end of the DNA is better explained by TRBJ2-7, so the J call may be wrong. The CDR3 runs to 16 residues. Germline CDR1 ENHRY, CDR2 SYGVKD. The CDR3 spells CANSESRGVGTYEQYF. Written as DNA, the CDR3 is TGTGCCAACAGTGAGTCGCGGGGAGTAGGGACCTACGAGCAGTACTTC.

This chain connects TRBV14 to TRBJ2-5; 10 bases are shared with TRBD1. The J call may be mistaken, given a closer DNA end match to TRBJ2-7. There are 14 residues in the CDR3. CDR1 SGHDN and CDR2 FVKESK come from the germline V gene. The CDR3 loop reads CASSEGTGAGEQYF. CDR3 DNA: TGTGCCAGCAGCGAAGGGACAGGGGCAGGCGAGCAGTACTTC.

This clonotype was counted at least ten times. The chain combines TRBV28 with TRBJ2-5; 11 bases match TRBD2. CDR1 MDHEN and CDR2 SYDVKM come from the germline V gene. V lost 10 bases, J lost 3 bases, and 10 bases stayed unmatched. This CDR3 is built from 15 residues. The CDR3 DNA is TGTGCCACCAACCCAAGGGGACTAGCGGAAGAGACCCAGTACTTC. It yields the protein CATNPRGLAEETQYF.

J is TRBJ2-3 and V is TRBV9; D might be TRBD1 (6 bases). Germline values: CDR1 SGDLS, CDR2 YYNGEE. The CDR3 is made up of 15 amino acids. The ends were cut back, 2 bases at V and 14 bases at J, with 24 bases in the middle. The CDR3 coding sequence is TGTGCCAGCAGCGTTCTCCGGGACATTGACAGATACGCGTATTTT. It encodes CASSVLRDIDRYAYF.

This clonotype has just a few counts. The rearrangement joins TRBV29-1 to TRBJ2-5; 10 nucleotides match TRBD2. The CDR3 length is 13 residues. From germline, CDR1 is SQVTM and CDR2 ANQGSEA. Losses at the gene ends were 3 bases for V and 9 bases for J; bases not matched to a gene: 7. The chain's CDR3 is CSVDILAGRAQYF. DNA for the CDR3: TGCAGCGTTGACATACTAGCGGGGAGGGCCCAGTACTTC.

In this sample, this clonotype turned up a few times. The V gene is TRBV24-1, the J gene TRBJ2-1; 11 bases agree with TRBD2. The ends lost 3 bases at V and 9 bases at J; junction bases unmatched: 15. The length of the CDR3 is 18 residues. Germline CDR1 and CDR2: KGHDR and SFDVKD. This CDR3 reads CATSDILQTSGMPGEQFF. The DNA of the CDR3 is TGTGCCACCAGTGATATCCTTCAGACTAGCGGGATGCCGGGTGAGCAGTTCTTC.

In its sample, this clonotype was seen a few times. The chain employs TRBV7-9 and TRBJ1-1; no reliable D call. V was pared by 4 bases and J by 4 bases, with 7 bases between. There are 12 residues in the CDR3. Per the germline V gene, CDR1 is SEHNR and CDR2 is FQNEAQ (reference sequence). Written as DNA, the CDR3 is TGTGCCAGCAGCTCTGGGAGCACTGAAGCTTTCTTT. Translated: CASSSGSTEAFF.